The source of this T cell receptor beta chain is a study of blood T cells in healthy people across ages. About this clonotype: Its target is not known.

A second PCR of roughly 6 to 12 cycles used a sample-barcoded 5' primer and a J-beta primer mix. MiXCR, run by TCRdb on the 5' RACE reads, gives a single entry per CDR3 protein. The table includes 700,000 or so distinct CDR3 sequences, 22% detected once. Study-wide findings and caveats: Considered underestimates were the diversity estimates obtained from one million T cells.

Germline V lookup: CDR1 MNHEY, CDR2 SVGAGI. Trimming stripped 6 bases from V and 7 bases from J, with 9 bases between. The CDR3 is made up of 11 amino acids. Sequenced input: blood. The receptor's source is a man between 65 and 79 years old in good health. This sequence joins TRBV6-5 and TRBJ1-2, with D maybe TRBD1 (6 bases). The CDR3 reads CASSQGFGYTF. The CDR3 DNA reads TGTGCCAGCAGCCAGGGGTTTGGCTACACCTTC.